This TCR beta chain was identified in a study of cytomegalovirus exposure and HLA in healthy donors. Every donor was a healthy person donating bone marrow. This clone was picked up one time. The PCR used 60 Vbeta and 13 Jbeta primers. Libraries were prepared by immunoSEQ multiplex PCR; TCRdb keeps only in-frame clonotypes and omits some of them. The data contain roughly 150,000 clones, 75% to 80% of them singletons. Looked up from germline, CDR1 is MDHEN and CDR2 is SYDVKM. V lost 4 bases and J lost 0; bases outside the gene matches: 7. This CDR3 comprises 17 residues. The chain employs TRBV28 and TRBJ2-4, with 9 bases lining up with TRBD1. The sample comprised PBMCs. This TCR was recovered from a male donor in good health and CMV-seronegative. The CDR3 region has the DNA TGTGCCAGCAGTTCCGGGACAGGGAACCTAGCCAAAAACATTCAGTACTTC. Its protein is CASSSGTGNLAKNIQYF.